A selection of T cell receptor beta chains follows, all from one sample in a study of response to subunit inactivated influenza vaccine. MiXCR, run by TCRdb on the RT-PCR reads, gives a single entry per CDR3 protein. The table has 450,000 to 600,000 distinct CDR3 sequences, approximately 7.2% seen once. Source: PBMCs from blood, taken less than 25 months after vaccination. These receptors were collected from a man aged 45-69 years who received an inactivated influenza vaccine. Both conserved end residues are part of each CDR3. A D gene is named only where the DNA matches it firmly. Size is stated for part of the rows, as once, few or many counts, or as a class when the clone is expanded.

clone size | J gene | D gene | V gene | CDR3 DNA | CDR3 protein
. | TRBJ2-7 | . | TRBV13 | TGTGCCGGCAGTCCCGGAGAGGCATACGAGCAGTACTTC | CAGSPGEAYEQYF
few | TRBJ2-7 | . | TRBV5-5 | TGTGCCAGCAGCACCGCACCGCACTCCTACGAGCAGTACTTC | CASSTAPHSYEQYF
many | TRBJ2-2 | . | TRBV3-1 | TGTGCCAGCAGCCCAGCCCCGGACACCGGGGAGCTGTTTTTT | CASSPAPDTGELFF
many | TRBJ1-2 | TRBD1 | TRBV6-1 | TGTGCCAGCACCCAGGACAGGGGGCATTTAGCTAACTATGGCTACACCTTC | CASTQDRGHLANYGYTF
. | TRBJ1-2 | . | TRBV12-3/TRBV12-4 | TGTGCCAGCAGTTTCTTCTCCCAGGGCTATGGCTACACCTTC | CASSFFSQGYGYTF
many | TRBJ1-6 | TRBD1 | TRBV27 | TGTGCCAGCAGTTTAGTGACAGGGGTTTCACCCCTCCACTTT | CASSLVTGVSPLHF
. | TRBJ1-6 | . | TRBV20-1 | TGCAGTGCTAGGACGAGCCCGCGGGGGTCACCCCTCCACTTT | CSARTSPRGSPLHF
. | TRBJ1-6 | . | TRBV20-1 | TGCAGTGCTACGGACGGGAGAGACGCGTCACCCCTCCACTTT | CSATDGRDASPLHF
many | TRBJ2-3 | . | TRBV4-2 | TGTGCCAGCAGCCCAGACCCGAGTAGCACAGATACGCAGTATTTT | CASSPDPSSTDTQYF
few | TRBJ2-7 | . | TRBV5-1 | TGCGCCAGCAGTAAGGGGACACCCTCCTACGAGCAGTACTTC | CASSKGTPSYEQYF
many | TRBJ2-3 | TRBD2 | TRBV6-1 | TGTGCCAGCAGTCCCAGCGGGGGCACCGGGCATACGCAGTATTTT | CASSPSGGTGHTQYF
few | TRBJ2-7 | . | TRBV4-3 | TGCGCCAGCAGCCCCAACTCCCCATCATACGAGCAGTACTTC | CASSPNSPSYEQYF
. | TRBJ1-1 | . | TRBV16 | TGTGCCAGCAGCCCCTACTTGACAGGGAACACTGAAGCTTTCTTT | CASSPYLTGNTEAFF
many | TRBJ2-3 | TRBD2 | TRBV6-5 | TGTGCCAGCAGTTACTCGACTCGCGGGGGGCGGGGAGAGGGGCAGTATTTT | CASSYSTRGGRGEGQYF
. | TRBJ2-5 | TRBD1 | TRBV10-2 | TGCGCCAGCAGTGAGAGGGACAGGGACCATGTCTCCCAGTACTTC | CASSERDRDHVSQYF
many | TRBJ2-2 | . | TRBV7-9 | TGTGCCAGCAGCTTAGAAGGGGTCGGGGAGCTGTTTTTT | CASSLEGVGELFF
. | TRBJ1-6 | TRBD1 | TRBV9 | TGTGCCAGCAGCGTTAGAAGAGGGGGACAGTATAATTCACCCCTCCACTTT | CASSVRRGGQYNSPLHF
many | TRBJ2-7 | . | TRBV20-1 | TGCAGTGCTGTTCCCCCGGCAGGTTTCTCCTACGAGCAGTACTTC | CSAVPPAGFSYEQYF
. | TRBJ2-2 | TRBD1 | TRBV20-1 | TGCAGCGCTTCCCCTCGGGACAGGGGGACCGGGGAGCTGTTTTTT | CSASPRDRGTGELFF
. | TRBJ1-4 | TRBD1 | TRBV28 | TGTGCCAGCAAGGGACAGGAATTAACAACTAATGAAAAACTGTTTTTT | CASKGQELTTNEKLFF
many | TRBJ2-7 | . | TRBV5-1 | TGCGCCAGCAGCGAGGGGGGTGGACAGGTCTACGAGCAGTACTTC | CASSEGGGQVYEQYF
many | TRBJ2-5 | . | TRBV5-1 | TGCGCCAGCAGCTTTGGTCGGGGGCAGGAGACCCAGTACTTC | CASSFGRGQETQYF
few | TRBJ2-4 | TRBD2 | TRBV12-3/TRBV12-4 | TGTGCCAGCAGTACGGGACTAGCGGGGGAAAACATTCAGTACTTC | CASSTGLAGENIQYF
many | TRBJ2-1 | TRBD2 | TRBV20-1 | TGCAGTCCCATCTCACTAGCGGGGGGCCTCACGACCTACAATGAGCAGTTCTTC | CSPISLAGGLTTYNEQFF
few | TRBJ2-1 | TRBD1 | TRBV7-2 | TGTGCCAGCAGCCTCAGGACAGGACCGAATGAGCAGTTCTTC | CASSLRTGPNEQFF
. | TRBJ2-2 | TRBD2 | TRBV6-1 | TGTGCCAGCAGTCCCCCCGCTAGCGGGAGTAGGACCGGGGAGCTGTTTTTT | CASSPPASGSRTGELFF
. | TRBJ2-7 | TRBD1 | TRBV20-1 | TGCAGTGCTAGGATTGACAGGGGATCCTACGAGCAGTACTTC | CSARIDRGSYEQYF
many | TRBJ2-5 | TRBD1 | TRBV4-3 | TGCGCCAGCAGCCAAGAAGACAACAGGGGAGAGACCCAGTACTTC | CASSQEDNRGETQYF
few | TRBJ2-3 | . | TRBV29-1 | TGCAGTCCCAGGGTGGGAACAGATACGCAGTATTTT | CSPRVGTDTQYF
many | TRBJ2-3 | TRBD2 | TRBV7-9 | TGTGCCAGCAGCCCGCGGGGGGGCACCACAGATACGCAGTATTTT | CASSPRGGTTDTQYF
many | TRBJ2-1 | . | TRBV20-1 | TGCAGTGCTCTGTCGCCAGGCTACAATGAGCAGTTCTTC | CSALSPGYNEQFF
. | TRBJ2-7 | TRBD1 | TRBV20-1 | TGCAGTGCTCCTCCGGACAGGGGATCGTACGAGCAGTACTTC | CSAPPDRGSYEQYF
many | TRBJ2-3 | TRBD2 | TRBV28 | TGTGCCAGCAGTCCCACCGGACTAGCGGGGAATACGCAGTATTTT | CASSPTGLAGNTQYF
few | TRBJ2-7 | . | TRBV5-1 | TGCGCCAGCAGCTTGGCGACGCTCGGGACCTCCGAGCAGTACTTC | CASSLATLGTSEQYF
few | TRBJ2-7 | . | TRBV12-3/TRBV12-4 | TGTGCCAGCAGTTCGGGCATAGCTTACGAGCAGTACTTC | CASSSGIAYEQYF
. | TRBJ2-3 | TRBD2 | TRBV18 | TGTGCCAGCTCACCACCTAGCGGGAGTGCAGATACGCAGTATTTT | CASSPPSGSADTQYF
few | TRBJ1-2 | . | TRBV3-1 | TGTGCCAGCAGCCAGCCGCTACATGGCTACACCTTC | CASSQPLHGYTF
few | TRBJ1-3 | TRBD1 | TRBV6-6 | TGTGCCAGCAGTCTCGGACAGGGGAACACCATATATTTT | CASSLGQGNTIYF
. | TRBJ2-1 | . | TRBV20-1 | TGCAGTGCCTCTCCCGGGAAGAGCTCCTACAATGAGCAGTTCTTC | CSASPGKSSYNEQFF
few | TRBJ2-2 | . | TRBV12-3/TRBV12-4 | TGTGCCAGCAGACCTGACAGAAACACCGGGGAGCTGTTTTTT | CASRPDRNTGELFF
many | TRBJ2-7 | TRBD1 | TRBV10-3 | TGTGCCATCAGTGGGGACAGGGGAGGGTACGAGCAGTACTTC | CAISGDRGGYEQYF
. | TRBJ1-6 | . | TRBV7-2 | TGTGCCAGCAGCTTAAGCCAGAGTACTTCACCCCTCCACTTT | CASSLSQSTSPLHF
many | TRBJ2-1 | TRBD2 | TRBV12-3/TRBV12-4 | TGTGCCAGCAGGTTATACCCCCACGGACTAGCGGGAAATGAGCAGTTCTTC | CASRLYPHGLAGNEQFF
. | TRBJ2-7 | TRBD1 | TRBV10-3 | TGTGCCATCAGCGGGGGGACAGGGGATAGTGGCGAGCAGTACTTC | CAISGGTGDSGEQYF
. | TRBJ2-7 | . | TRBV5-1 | TGCGCCAGCAGCTTGGACCTTGCCTACGAGCAGTACTTC | CASSLDLAYEQYF
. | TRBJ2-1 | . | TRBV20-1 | TGCAGTGCCAAAGCGCGGGGCAGTAGCTCCTACAATGAGCAGTTCTTC | CSAKARGSSSYNEQFF
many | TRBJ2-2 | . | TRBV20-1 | TGCAGTGCTAGAGAGGTGCCGAACACCGGGGAGCTGTTTTTT | CSAREVPNTGELFF
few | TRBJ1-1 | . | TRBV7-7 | TGTGCTAGCAGCTGGTCACCGGGAACTGAAGCTTTCTTT | CASSWSPGTEAFF